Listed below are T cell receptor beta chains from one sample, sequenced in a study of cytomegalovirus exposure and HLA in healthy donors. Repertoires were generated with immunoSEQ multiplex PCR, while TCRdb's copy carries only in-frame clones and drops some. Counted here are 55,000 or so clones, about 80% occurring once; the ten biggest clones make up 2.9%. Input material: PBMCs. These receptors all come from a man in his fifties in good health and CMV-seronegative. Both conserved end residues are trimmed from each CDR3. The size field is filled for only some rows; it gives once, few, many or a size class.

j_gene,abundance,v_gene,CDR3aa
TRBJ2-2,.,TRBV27,ASSRISGGVNTGELF
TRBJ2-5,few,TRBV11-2,ASSLGGGPETQY
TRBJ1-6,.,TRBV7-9,ASNSGGNSPLH
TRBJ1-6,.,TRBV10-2,ASSFRDRVNSPLH
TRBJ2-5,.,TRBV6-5,ASSYGRGVQETQY
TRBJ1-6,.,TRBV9,ATARGLGSPLH
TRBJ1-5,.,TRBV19,ATRADGNQPQH
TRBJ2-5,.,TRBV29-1,SVEDLRLAGEGLLGETQY
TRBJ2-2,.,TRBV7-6,ASSPRGTANTGELF
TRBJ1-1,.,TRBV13,ASSPRDRGVGATEAF
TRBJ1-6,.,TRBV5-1,ASSLPGEPLH
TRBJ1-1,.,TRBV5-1,ASSLLAENTEAF
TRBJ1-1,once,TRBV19,ASSINRRTVAEAF
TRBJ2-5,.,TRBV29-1,SSGQETQY
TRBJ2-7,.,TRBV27,ASRRSSGTPTEQY
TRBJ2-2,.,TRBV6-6,ASLRGTTGELF
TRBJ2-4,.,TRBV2,ASSEDAGVAKNIQY
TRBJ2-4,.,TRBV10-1,ASSEGTGSLAKNIQY
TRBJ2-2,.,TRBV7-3,ASSLTGTGMAGELF
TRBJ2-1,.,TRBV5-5,ASSLVSSYNEQF
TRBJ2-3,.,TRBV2,ARRAGGHGDTQY
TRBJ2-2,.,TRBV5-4,ASSLRKLAGGSGELF
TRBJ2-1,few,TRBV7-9,ASSYRVDEQF
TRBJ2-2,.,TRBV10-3,AIRGQTGGGELF
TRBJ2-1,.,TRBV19,ASGTPGQGSVRGGNEQF
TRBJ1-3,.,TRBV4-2,ASSQERTGSGNTIY
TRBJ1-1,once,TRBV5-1,ASSLIPTGKNTEAF
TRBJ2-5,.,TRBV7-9,ASSTRLAGVLKETQY
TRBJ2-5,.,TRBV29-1,SVGPGGQSETQY
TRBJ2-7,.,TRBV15,ATRTTGGPYEQY
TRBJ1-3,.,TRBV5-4,ASSRERDSGNTIY
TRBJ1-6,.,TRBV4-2,ASSQDLGHPNSPLH
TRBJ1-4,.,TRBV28,ASRAFKYEKLF
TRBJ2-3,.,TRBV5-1,ASSTIGTGAARGPDTQY
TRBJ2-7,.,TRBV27,ASSLSGGRPYEQY
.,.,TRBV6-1,ASSAGQGVRHEQY
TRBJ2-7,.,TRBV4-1,ASSLGTGYEQY
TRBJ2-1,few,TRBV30,AWNFRGLAGGNSYNEQF